Below, 20 T cell receptor beta chains from the same sample are listed, as sequenced in a study of blood T cell repertoires in COVID-19. Repertoires were generated with immunoSEQ multiplex PCR, while TCRdb's copy carries only in-frame clones and drops some. The sample consists of about 120,000 clones, roughly 76% of them appearing once. The source material was peripheral blood. Receptors were obtained from a human donor in a cohort sampled during active COVID-19.

V usage is TRBV6-2 or TRBV6-3 and J usage is TRBJ2-1; D call uncertain. CDR3 length: 14 residues. Germline CDR1 is MNHEY and CDR2 is SVGEGT. Trimming removed 2 bases at V and 4 bases at J, with 9 bases between. The CDR3 DNA reads TGTGCCAGCAGTTACCCCCTCCAGTACAATGAGCAGTTCTTC. Translating gives CASSYPLQYNEQFF.

CDR3 sequence: CASSANNQPQHF. The CDR3 DNA sequence: TGTGCCAGCAGTGCCAACAATCAGCCCCAGCATTTT. The chain links TRBV6-4 to TRBJ1-5; no firm D call. Trimming shortened V by 4 bases and J by 3 bases, and 4 bases separated the two germline ends. Germline values: CDR1 MRHNA, CDR2 SNTAGT. The CDR3 covers 12 residues.

This clone was recorded a few times. V and J are TRBV5-6 and TRBJ2-7; the match to TRBD1 covers 7 bases. The V and J ends lost 4 bases and 5 bases, in that order; junction bases with no gene match: 12. CDR1 is SGHDT, CDR2 YYEEEE, per germline. The CDR3 is made up of 15 amino acids. The DNA of the CDR3 is TGTGCCAGCAGCGGGATAAGACAGGGTTCCAACGAGCAGTACTTC. Protein sequence: CASSGIRQGSNEQYF.

Concerning this clone: Additional DNA sequences in this sample encode the identical CDR3. The CDR3 DNA is TGTGCCTGGAGTGTACAGGGGAACACTGAAGCTTTCTTT. As protein: CAWSVQGNTEAFF. This chain links TRBV30 with TRBJ1-1; TRBD1 is a possible D gene (6 bases). The CDR3 is 13 amino acids. The germline V gene encodes CDR1 GTSNPN and CDR2 SVGIG (reference sequence). V was shortened by 0 bases and J by 1 base, with 6 bases between the two germline ends.

The chain links TRBV29-1 to TRBJ2-7, with TRBD2 matching over 7 bases. The CDR3 is 13 residues long. Germline values: CDR1 SQVTM, CDR2 ANQGSEA. V was clipped by 6 bases and J by 0 bases; unmatched bases: 5. Here the CDR3 DNA reads TGCAGCGTCGGGACTACCAACTCCTACGAGCAGTACTTC. This encodes CSVGTTNSYEQYF.

This sequence joins TRBV6-5 and TRBJ2-7, with D perhaps matching TRBD1 (6 bases). The germline V gene encodes CDR1 MNHEY and CDR2 SVGAGI. CDR3 length: 13 residues. V was shortened by 7 bases and J by 6 bases, with 16 bases between the two germline ends. CDR3 DNA sequence: TGTGCCAGCAAACTCGGCCCCAGGGGCGAGCAGTACTTC. Amino acid sequence: CASKLGPRGEQYF.

CDR3 in amino acids: CASSLFGGGPYEQYF. The CDR3 nucleotides read TGTGCCAGCAGCTTGTTCGGCGGGGGACCCTACGAGCAGTACTTC. The V gene is TRBV7-9, the J gene TRBJ2-7; 7 positions agree with TRBD2. The V and J ends lost 3 bases and 2 bases, in that order; junction bases with no gene match: 7. This CDR3 spans 15 amino acids. From germline, CDR1 is SEHNR and CDR2 FQNEAQ (reference sequence).

The gene calls are TRBV5-1 and TRBJ2-7; 8 nucleotides agree with TRBD1. V trimming: 3 bases; J trimming: 4 bases; junction bases outside the gene matches: 9. The germline V gene has CDR1 SGHRS and CDR2 YFSETQ. There are 15 residues in the CDR3. CDR3 nucleotide sequence: TGCGCCAGCAGCTCCAGGGGGCGCAATATGTACGAGCAGTACTTC. Protein sequence: CASSSRGRNMYEQYF. Variable domain in full (rest from reference TRBV5-1 and TRBJ2-7): KAGVTQTPRYLIKTRGQQVTLSCSPISGHRSVSWYQQTPGQGLQFLFEYFSETQRNKGNFPGRFSGRQFSNSRSEMNVSTLELGDSALYLCASSSRGRNMYEQYFGPGTRLTVT.

This chain uses TRBV27 with TRBJ2-7; a possible D gene is TRBD2 (5 bases). The V gene lost 8 bases and the J gene lost 1 base, with 12 bases spanning the gap. CDR3 length: 13 residues. Per the germline V gene, CDR1 is MNHEY and CDR2 is SMNVEV (reference sequence). CDR3 sequence (DNA): TGTGCCAGCCGGGGAAAGGTGTCCTACGAGCAGTACTTC. The encoded protein is CASRGKVSYEQYF.

The rearrangement links TRBV28 to TRBJ1-3; the D is unclear. The V and J ends lost 2 bases and 4 bases respectively, with 15 bases between them. The CDR3 has 16 amino acids. The V gene's germline CDR1 is MDHEN and CDR2 SYDVKM. The CDR3 is CASSLKLGNAGNTIYF. The CDR3, as DNA: TGTGCCAGCAGTTTAAAACTAGGGAACGCCGGAAACACCATATATTTT.

This chain joins TRBV14 and TRBJ2-1; 11 nucleotides line up with TRBD1. Germline V gene data show CDR1 as SGHDN and CDR2 as FVKESK. The ends lost 4 bases at V and 7 bases at J; junction bases unmatched: 6. The CDR3 has 15 amino acids. The DNA of the CDR3 is TGTGCCAGCAGCCCAATTGGGACAGGGGGTAATGAGCAGTTCTTC. Its protein product is CASSPIGTGGNEQFF.

The chain links TRBV27 to TRBJ2-3; TRBD1 is a possible D gene (5 bases). Germline V gene sequence: CDR1 MNHEY, CDR2 SMNVEV (reference sequence). The V gene lost 4 bases and the J gene lost 3 bases, with 11 bases spanning the gap. CDR3 length equals 14 residues. DNA of the CDR3: TGTGCCAGCAGTTGGGCCAGGGTGACAGATACGCAGTATTTT. This translates into CASSWARVTDTQYF.

This chain connects TRBV27 to TRBJ1-2; no clear D. CDR3 length equals 14 residues. The germline V gene has CDR1 MNHEY and CDR2 SMNVEV (reference sequence). Trimming shortened V by 6 bases and J by 0 bases, and 11 bases separated the two germline ends. The CDR3 is CASRSPVTNYGYTF. CDR3 nucleotide sequence: TGTGCCAGCAGATCCCCGGTTACTAACTATGGCTACACCTTC.

This clone was seen only a few times. V gene TRBV9 combines with J gene TRBJ2-7; TRBD2 might be the D (6 bases). Trimming pared 0 bases from V and 7 bases from J, leaving 23 bases between. In germline, CDR1 is SGDLS, CDR2 YYNGEE. This CDR3 is built from 17 residues. The CDR3: CASSVGGGNTPLDEQYF. DNA of the CDR3: TGTGCCAGCAGCGTAGGGGGCGGGAATACCCCTCTGGATGAGCAGTACTTC.

The chain is built from TRBV6-1 and TRBJ1-1; TRBD1 matches at 7 bases. Germline lookup yields CDR1 MNHNS and CDR2 SASEGT. The CDR3 loop spans 14 amino acids. J gave up 4 bases and V 3 bases, and 5 bases lay outside the gene matches. The CDR3 region has the DNA TGTGCCAGCAGTGACCGGGACAGATCCACTGAAGCTTTCTTT. Its protein is CASSDRDRSTEAFF.

This chain uses TRBV2 with TRBJ2-5; 9 bases line up with TRBD1. Germline V lookup: CDR1 SNHLY, CDR2 FYNNEI. CDR3 length equals 13 residues. J was trimmed by 5 bases and V by 7 bases; bases with no gene match: 5. The CDR3 DNA follows: TGTGCCAGCACGGACAGGGGAGGCGAGACCCAGTACTTC. Its translation: CASTDRGGETQYF.

This clone was found a few times. The chain has TRBV19 and TRBJ2-7; 8 bases are shared with TRBD1. With V trimmed by 4 bases and J by 4 bases, 15 bases remained unmatched. Germline V CDR1 and CDR2: LNHDA, SQIVND (reference sequence). CDR3 length equals 17 residues. The CDR3 coding sequence is TGTGCCAGTAGTAACTGGAAAAGACAGGGGAGTTTGTACGAGCAGTACTTC. Translated, it gives CASSNWKRQGSLYEQYF. Variable domain in full (rest from reference TRBV19 and TRBJ2-7): DGGITQSPKYLFRKEGQNVTLSCEQNLNHDAMYWYRQDPGQGLRLIYYSQIVNDFQKGDIAEGYSVSREKKESFPLTVTSAQKNPTAFYLCASSNWKRQGSLYEQYFGPGTRLTVT.

The chain is built from TRBV28 and TRBJ1-2; 7 bases fit TRBD1. J lost 4 bases, V lost 6 bases, and 14 bases had no gene match. The germline V gene has CDR1 MDHEN and CDR2 SYDVKM. CDR3 length: 16 amino acids. DNA for the CDR3: TGTGCCAGCAGGCGTGCGGGACAGAGTAACCTCTATGGCTACACCTTC. This codes for CASRRAGQSNLYGYTF.

The chain couples TRBV13 to TRBJ1-1, with 9 bases matching TRBD1. V lost 2 bases, J lost 6 bases, and 4 bases stayed unmatched. Germline CDR1 PRHDT, CDR2 FYEKMQ (reference sequence). The CDR3 covers 14 residues. The CDR3 DNA is TGTGCCAGCAGCTTAAACAGGGGGCGGGCTGAAGCTTTCTTT. Amino acid sequence: CASSLNRGRAEAFF.

The chain employs TRBV29-1 and TRBJ2-7; TRBD1 aligns across 8 bases. The V and J ends lost 1 base and 0 bases, in that order; junction bases with no gene match: 5. This CDR3 is built from 15 residues. The germline V gene encodes CDR1 SQVTM and CDR2 ANQGSEA. The CDR3 reads CSVEGQGAFSYEQYF. The CDR3 DNA reads as TGCAGCGTTGAAGGGCAGGGGGCCTTCTCCTACGAGCAGTACTTC.